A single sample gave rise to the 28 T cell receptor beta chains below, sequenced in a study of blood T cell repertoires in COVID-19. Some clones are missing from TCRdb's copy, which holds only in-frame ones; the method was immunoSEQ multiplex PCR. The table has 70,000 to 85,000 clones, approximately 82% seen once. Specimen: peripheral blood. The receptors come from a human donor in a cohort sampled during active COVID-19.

The CDR3 region has the DNA TGCGCCAGCAGCCCACCTAGCGGGGGGGCCTACAATGAGCAGTTCTTC. This codes for CASSPPSGGAYNEQFF. J is TRBJ2-1 and V is TRBV5-1, with 12 bases matching TRBD2. V dropped 4 bases and J dropped 2; count of bases not matched to a gene: 4. The CDR3 spans 16 residues. CDR1 and CDR2 (germline): SGHRS, YFSETQ.

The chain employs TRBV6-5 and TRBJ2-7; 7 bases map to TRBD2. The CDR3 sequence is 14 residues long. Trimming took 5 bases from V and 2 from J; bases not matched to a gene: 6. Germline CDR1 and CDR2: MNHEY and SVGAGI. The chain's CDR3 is CASSNGRGAYEQYF. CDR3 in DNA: TGTGCCAGCAGTAATGGGAGGGGAGCCTACGAGCAGTACTTC.

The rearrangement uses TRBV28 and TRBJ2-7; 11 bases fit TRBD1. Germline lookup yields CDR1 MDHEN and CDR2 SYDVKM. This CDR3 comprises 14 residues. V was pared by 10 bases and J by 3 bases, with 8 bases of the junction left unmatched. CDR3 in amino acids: CATLGTGGHYEQYF. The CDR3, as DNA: TGTGCCACCTTAGGGACAGGGGGACACTACGAGCAGTACTTC.

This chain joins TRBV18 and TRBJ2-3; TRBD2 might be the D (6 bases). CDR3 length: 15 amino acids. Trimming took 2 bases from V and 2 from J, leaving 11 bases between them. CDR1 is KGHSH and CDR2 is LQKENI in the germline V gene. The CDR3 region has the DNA TGTGCCAGCTCACCATTGGAGGGAGACACAGATACGCAGTATTTT. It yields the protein CASSPLEGDTDTQYF.

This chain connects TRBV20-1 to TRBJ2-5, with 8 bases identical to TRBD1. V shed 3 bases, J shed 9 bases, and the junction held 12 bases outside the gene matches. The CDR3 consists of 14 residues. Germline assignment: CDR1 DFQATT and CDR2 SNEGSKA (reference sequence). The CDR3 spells CSASFWDRHLAQYF. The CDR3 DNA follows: TGCAGTGCTAGTTTTTGGGACAGGCACTTAGCCCAGTACTTC.

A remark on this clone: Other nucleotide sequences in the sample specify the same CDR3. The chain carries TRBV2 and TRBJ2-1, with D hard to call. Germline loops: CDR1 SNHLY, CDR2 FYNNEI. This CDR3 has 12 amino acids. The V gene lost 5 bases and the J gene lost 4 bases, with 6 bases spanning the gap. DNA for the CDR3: TGTGCCAGCAGTCCCACATACAATGAGCAGTTCTTC. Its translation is CASSPTYNEQFF.

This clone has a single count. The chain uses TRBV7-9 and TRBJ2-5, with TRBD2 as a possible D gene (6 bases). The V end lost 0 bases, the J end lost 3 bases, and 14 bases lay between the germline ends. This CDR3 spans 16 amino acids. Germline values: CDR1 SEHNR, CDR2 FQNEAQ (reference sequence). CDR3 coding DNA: TGTGCCAGCAGCTTAGCCGTACTAGCTACGAAAGAGACCCAGTACTTC. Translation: CASSLAVLATKETQYF.

The CDR3 DNA follows: TGCAGCGCTCTGACAGGGGGCTGGTCTGGGGCCAACGTCCTGACTTTC. Residues: CSALTGGWSGANVLTF. J is TRBJ2-6 and V is TRBV29-1, with 10 bases lining up with TRBD1. This CDR3 spans 16 amino acids. The V gene's germline CDR1 is SQVTM and CDR2 ANQGSEA. Trimming took 7 bases from V and 1 from J; bases not matched to a gene: 7.

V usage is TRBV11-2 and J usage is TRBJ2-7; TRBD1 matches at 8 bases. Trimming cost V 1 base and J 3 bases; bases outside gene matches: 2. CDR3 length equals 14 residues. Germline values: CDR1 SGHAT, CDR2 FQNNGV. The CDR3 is CASSLGTGSYEQYF. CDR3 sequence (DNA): TGTGCCAGCAGCTTAGGGACAGGGAGCTACGAGCAGTACTTC.

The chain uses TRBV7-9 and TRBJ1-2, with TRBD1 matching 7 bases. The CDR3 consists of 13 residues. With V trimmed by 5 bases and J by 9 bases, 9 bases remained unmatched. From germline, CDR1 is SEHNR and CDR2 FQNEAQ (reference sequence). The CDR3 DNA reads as TGTGCCAGCAGCCAAACAGGGGTTTTAAGCTACACCTTC. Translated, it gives CASSQTGVLSYTF.

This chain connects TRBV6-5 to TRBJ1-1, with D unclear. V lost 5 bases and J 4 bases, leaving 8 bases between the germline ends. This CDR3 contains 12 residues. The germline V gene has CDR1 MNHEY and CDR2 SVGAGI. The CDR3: CASSLGVTEAFF. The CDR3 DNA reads TGTGCCAGCAGTCTCGGTGTCACTGAAGCTTTCTTT.

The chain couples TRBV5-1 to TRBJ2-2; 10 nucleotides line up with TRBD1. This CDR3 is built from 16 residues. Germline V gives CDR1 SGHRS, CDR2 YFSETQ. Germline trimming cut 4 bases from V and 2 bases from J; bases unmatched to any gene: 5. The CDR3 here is CASSTRDRGNTGELFF. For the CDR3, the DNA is TGCGCCAGCAGCACCCGGGACAGGGGTAACACCGGGGAGCTGTTTTTT.

In nucleotides, the CDR3 is TGTGCCACCAGCGGCAGGGGGCTCGATGGCTACACCTTC. This gives the protein CATSGRGLDGYTF. V and J are TRBV15 and TRBJ1-2, with TRBD1 identical over 8 bases. Germline loops: CDR1 LNHNV, CDR2 YYDKDF (reference sequence). The V gene end was trimmed by 5 bases and the J gene end by 6 bases; junction bases not matched to a gene: 5. This CDR3 contains 13 residues. Drawing the rest from reference TRBV15 and TRBJ1-2, the complete variable domain is DAMVIQNPRYQVTQFGKPVTLSCSQTLNHNVMYWYQQKSSQAPKLLFHYYDKDFNNEADTPDNFQSRRPNTSFCFLDIRSPGLGDTAMYLCATSGRGLDGYTFGSGTRLTVV.

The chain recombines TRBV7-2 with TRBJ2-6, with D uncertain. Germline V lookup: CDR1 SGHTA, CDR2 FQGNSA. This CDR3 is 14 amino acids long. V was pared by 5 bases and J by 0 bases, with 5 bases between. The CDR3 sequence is CASSRSSGANVLTF. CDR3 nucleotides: TGTGCCAGCAGCCGGAGCTCTGGGGCCAACGTCCTGACTTTC. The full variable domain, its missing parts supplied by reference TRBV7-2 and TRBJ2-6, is GAGVSQSPSNKVTEKGKDVELRCDPISGHTALYWYRQSLGQGLEFLIYFQGNSAPDKSGLPSDRFSAERTGGSVSTLTIQRTQQEDSAVYLCASSRSSGANVLTFGAGSRLTVL.

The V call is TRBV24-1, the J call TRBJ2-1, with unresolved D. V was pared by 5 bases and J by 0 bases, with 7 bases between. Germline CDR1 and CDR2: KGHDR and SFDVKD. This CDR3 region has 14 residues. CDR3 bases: TGTGCCACCAGTGTTGGCGGCTCCTACAATGAGCAGTTCTTC. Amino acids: CATSVGGSYNEQFF.

The CDR3 sequence is CASSQRPGQGNSPLHF. In nucleotides, the CDR3 is TGTGCCAGCAGCCAAAGACCGGGACAGGGGAATTCACCCCTCCACTTT. V is TRBV7-9 and J is TRBJ1-6; TRBD1 agrees at 10 bases. V dropped 5 bases and J dropped 7; count of bases not matched to a gene: 8. CDR1 is SEHNR, CDR2 FQNEAQ, per germline (reference sequence). This CDR3 region has 16 residues.

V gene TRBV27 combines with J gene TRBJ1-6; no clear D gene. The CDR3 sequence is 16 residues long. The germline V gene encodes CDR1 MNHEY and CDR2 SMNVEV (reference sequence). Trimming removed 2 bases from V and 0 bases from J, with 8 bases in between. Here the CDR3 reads CASSLRPSSYNSPLHF. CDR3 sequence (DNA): TGTGCCAGCAGTTTAAGGCCTAGCTCCTATAATTCACCCCTCCACTTT.

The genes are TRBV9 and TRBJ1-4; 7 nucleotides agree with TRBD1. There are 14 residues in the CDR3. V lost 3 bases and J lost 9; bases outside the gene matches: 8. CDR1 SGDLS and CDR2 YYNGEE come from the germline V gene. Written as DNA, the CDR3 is TGTGCCAGCAGCGGCCGGGACAGCGATAAAAAACTGTTTTTT. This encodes CASSGRDSDKKLFF.

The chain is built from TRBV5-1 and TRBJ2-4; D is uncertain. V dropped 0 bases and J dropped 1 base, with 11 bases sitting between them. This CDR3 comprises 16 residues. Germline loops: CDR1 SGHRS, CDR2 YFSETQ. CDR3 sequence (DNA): TGCGCCAGCAGCTTGGCCGGAGACCCCGCCAAAAACATTCAGTACTTC. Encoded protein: CASSLAGDPAKNIQYF.

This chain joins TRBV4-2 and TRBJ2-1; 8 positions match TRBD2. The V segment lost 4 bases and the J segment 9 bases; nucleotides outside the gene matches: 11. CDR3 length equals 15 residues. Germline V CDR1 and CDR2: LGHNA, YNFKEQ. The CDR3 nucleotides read TGTGCCAGCAGCCGACCGGGACTAGGTGCATTTGAGCAGTTCTTC. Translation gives CASSRPGLGAFEQFF.

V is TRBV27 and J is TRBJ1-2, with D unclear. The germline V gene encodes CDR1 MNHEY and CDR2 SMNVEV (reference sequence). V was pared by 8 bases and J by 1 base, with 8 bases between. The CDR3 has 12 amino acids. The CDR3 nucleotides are TGTGCCAGCGTCTCCCGTAACTATGGCTACACCTTC. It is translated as CASVSRNYGYTF.

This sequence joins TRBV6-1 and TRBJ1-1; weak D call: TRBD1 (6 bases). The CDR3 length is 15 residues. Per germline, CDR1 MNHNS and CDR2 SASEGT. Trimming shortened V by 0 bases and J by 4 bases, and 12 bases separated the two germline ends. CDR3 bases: TGTGCCAGCAGTGAAGCTGCAGGGGAGGGCACTGAAGCTTTCTTT. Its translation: CASSEAAGEGTEAFF.

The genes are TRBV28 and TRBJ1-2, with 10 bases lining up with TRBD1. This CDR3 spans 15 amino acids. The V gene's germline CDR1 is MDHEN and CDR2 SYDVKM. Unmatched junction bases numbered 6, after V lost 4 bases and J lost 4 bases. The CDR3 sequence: CASSSSGQGFYGYTF. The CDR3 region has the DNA TGTGCCAGCAGTTCGTCGGGACAGGGGTTCTATGGCTACACCTTC.

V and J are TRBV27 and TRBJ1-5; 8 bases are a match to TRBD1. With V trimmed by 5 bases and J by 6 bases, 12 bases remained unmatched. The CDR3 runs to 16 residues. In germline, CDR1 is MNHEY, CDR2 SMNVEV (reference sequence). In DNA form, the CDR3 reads TGTGCCAGCAGTCCCTCGACAGGGGTTAAGAGTCAGCCCCAGCATTTT. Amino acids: CASSPSTGVKSQPQHF.

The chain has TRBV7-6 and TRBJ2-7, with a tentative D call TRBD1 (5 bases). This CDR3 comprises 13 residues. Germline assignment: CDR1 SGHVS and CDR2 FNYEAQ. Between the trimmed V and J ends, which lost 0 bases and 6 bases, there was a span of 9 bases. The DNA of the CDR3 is TGTGCCAGCAGCTTAGCCAGGGTCGGCGAGCAGTACTTC. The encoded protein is CASSLARVGEQYF.

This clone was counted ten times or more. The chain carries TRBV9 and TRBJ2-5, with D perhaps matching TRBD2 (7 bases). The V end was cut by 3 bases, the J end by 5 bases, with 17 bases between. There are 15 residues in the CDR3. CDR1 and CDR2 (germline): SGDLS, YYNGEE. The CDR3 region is CASSAGGRKAETQYF. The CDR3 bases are TGTGCCAGCAGCGCCGGGGGGCGAAAAGCGGAGACCCAGTACTTC.

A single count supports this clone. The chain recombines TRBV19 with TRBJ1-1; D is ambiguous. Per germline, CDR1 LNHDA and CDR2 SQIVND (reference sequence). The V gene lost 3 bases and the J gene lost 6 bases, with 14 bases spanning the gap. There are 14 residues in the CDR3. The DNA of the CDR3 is TGTGCCAGTAGTATCCTCGGGAAACCCGCTGAAGCTTTCTTT. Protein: CASSILGKPAEAFF.

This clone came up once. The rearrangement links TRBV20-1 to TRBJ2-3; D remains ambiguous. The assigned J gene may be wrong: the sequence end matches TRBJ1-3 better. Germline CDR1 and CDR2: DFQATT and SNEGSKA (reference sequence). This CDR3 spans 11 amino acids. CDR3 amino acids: CSAREGEIIYF. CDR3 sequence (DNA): TGCAGTGCTAGAGAGGGAGAGATCATATATTTT.